This T cell receptor (beta chain) was captured by sequencing in a study of T cell responses to AZD1222 COVID-19 vaccine. Regarding the study as a whole: Nearly half of spike-specific TCRs reportedly target variant regions that are unmutated in the B.1.351 and B.1.1.7 variants. Dominant CD4 TCR responses targeted spike regions 160-218 and 743-854.

Concerning this clone: The antigen is undetermined.

This table comes from immunoSEQ multiplex PCR, and its TCRdb copy is limited to in-frame clones, with some not included. The sample has about 120,000 clones, nearly 90% seen once. Germline CDR1 LNHDA, CDR2 SQIVND (reference sequence). V lost 3 bases and J lost 1, with 9 bases in between. This CDR3 has 14 residues. This clonotype was sampled from an adult in good health. The specimen comprised peripheral blood, sampled on day 0 of AZD1222 vaccination. This chain connects TRBV19 to TRBJ1-2; weak D call: TRBD1 (6 bases). The CDR3 sequence is CASSITGYNYGYTF. In DNA form, the CDR3 reads TGTGCCAGTAGTATTACAGGGTATAACTATGGCTACACCTTC.